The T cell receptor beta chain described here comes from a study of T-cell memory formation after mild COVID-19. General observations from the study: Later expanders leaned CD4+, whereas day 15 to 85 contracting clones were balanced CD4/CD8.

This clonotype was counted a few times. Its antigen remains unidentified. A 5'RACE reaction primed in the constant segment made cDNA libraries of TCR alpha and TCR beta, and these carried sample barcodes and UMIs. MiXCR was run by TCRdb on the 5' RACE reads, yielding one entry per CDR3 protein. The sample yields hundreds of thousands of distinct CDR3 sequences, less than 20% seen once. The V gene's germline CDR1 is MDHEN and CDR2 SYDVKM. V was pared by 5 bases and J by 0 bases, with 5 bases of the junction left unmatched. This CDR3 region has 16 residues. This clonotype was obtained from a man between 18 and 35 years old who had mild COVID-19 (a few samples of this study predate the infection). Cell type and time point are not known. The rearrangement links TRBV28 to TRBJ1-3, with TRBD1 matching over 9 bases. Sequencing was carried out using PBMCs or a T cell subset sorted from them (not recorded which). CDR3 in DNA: TGTGCCAGCAGTGTGCCGGGACAGGGCTCTGGAAACACCATATATTTT. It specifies CASSVPGQGSGNTIYF.